The 7 T cell receptor beta chains presented below share a single source sample, sequenced in a study of blood T cell repertoires in COVID-19. Assay: immunoSEQ multiplex PCR; the TCRdb copy retains only in-frame clones and omits some. Of about 54,000 clones in the sample, approximately 85% are singletons; the top ten hold roughly 13%. The sequencing input was peripheral blood. Receptors originate from a human donor in a cohort sampled during active COVID-19.

The CDR3 coding sequence is TGTGCCAGCAGCAAACCAGGGGGTCGAGAGACCCAGTACTTC. It codes for CASSKPGGRETQYF. The rearrangement uses TRBV9 and TRBJ2-5, with TRBD1 identical over 7 bases. Germline values: CDR1 SGDLS, CDR2 YYNGEE. V gave up 4 bases and J gave up 4 bases; unmatched junction bases: 7. This CDR3 comprises 14 residues.

The V and J genes are TRBV6-2 or TRBV6-3 and TRBJ2-5, with 10 bases lining up with TRBD2. Germline V gene lookup returns CDR1 MNHEY and CDR2 SVGEGT. V lost 2 bases and J lost 4; bases outside the gene matches: 7. The CDR3 has 16 amino acids. The CDR3 reads CASSYVTSGKGETQYF. In nucleotides, the CDR3 is TGTGCCAGCAGTTACGTCACTAGCGGGAAGGGAGAGACCCAGTACTTC.

The CDR3 nucleotides are TGTGCCAGTAGTATGCTCGACTCCACAGATACGCAGTATTTT. Protein: CASSMLDSTDTQYF. The chain couples TRBV19 to TRBJ2-3; D call uncertain. The V end was cut by 3 bases, the J end by 2 bases, with 9 bases between. CDR1 and CDR2 (germline): LNHDA, SQIVND (reference sequence). The CDR3 length is 14 residues.

The V and J genes are TRBV24-1 and TRBJ2-5; 7 bases map to TRBD2. The CDR3 runs 16 residues. The J segment lost 3 bases and the V segment lost 4 bases, leaving 10 bases of the junction unmatched. Germline values: CDR1 KGHDR, CDR2 SFDVKD. CDR3 residues: CATSDPGPRGEETQYF. The CDR3 DNA reads TGTGCCACCAGTGACCCCGGACCCCGGGGGGAAGAGACCCAGTACTTC.

The table lists this clone with a count of one. J is TRBJ2-5 and V is TRBV3-1 (or the pseudogene TRBV3-2), with D possibly matching TRBD2 (6 bases). Germline CDR1 and CDR2: LGHDT and YNNKEL (reference sequence). V was shortened by 2 bases and J by 0 bases, with 7 bases between the two germline ends. The CDR3 runs to 14 residues. CDR3 sequence reads: CASSQRDYQETQYF. The DNA of the CDR3 is TGTGCCAGCAGCCAACGGGACTACCAAGAGACCCAGTACTTC.

The chain uses TRBV4-1 and TRBJ2-1; 7 bases are shared with TRBD1. The J segment lost 4 bases and the V segment lost 1 base, leaving 13 bases of the junction unmatched. Per germline, CDR1 MGHRA and CDR2 YSYEKL. The CDR3 is made up of 18 amino acids. CDR3 in DNA: TGCGCCAGCAGCCAAGCTATTCCCCGACAGGGTGCATACAATGAGCAGTTCTTC. It codes for CASSQAIPRQGAYNEQFF.

The rearrangement joins TRBV3-1 (or the pseudogene TRBV3-2) to TRBJ1-6; no definite D call. The CDR3 covers 12 residues. Trimming removed 4 bases at V and 8 bases at J, with 6 bases between. Germline CDR1 is LGHDT and CDR2 is YNNKEL (reference sequence). The CDR3 DNA reads TGTGCCAGCAGCCTTTCATATTCACCCCTCCACTTT. Amino acids: CASSLSYSPLHF.